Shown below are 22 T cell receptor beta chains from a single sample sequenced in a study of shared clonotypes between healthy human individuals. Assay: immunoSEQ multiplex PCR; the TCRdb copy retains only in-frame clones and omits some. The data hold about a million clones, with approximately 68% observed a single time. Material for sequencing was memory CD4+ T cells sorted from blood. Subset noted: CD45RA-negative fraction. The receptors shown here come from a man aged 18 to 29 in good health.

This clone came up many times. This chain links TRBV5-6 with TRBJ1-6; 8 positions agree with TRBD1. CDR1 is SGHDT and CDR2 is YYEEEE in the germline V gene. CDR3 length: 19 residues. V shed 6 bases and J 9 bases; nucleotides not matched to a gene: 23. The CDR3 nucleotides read TGTGCCAGCACCGGGGCCTCCCTAACAGGGGGTTTTAGTGTTTCACCCCTCCACTTT. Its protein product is CASTGASLTGGFSVSPLHF.

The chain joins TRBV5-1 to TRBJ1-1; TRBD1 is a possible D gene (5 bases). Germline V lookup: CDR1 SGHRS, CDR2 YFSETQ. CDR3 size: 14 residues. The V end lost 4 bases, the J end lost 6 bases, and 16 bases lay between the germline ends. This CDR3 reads CASSGGTLSSEAFF. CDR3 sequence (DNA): TGCGCCAGCAGCGGAGGGACGTTAAGCTCTGAAGCTTTCTTT.

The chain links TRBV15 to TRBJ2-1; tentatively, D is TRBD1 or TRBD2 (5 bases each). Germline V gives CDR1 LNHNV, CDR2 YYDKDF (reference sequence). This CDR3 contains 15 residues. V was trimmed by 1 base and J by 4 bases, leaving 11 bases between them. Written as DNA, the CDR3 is TGTGCCACCAGCAGAGTGGGGGACCCGTACAATGAGCAGTTCTTC. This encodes CATSRVGDPYNEQFF.

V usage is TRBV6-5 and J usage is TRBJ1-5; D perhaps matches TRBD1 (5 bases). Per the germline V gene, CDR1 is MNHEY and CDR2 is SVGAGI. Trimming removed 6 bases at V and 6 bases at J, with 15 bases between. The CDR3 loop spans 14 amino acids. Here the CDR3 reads CASRPGVRSQPQHF. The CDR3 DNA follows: TGTGCCAGCAGGCCGGGGGTAAGGTCTCAGCCCCAGCATTTT.

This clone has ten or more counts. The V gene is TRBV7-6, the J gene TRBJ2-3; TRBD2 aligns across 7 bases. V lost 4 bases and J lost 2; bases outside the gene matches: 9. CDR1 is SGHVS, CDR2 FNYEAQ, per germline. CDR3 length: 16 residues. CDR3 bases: TGTGCCAGCAGCTCGCCTCTAGCGGCTTACACAGATACGCAGTATTTT. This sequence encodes CASSSPLAAYTDTQYF.

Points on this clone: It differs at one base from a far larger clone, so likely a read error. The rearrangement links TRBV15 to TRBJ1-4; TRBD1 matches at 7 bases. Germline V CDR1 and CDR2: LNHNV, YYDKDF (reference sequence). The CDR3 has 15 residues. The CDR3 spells CVTSRAGQKNEKLFF. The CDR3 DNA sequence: TGTGTCACCAGCAGAGCGGGACAGAAAAATGAAAAACTGTTTTTT.

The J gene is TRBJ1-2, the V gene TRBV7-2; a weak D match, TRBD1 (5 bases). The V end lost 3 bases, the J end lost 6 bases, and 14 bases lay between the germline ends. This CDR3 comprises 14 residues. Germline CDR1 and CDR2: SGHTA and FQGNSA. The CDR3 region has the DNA TGTGCCAGCAGCTTTGGGGGGAAATGGGATGGCTACACCTTC. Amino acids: CASSFGGKWDGYTF.

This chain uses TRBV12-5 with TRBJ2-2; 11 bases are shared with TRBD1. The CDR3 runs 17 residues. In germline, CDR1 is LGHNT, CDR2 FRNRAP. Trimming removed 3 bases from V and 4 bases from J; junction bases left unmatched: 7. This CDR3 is CASGLRSGTGGTGELFF. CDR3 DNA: TGTGCTAGTGGTTTACGCTCCGGGACAGGGGGCACCGGGGAGCTGTTTTTT.

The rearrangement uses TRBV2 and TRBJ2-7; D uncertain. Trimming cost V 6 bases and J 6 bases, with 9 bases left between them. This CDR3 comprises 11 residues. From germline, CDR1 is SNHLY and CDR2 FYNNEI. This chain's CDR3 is CASRYSGEQYF. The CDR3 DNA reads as TGTGCCAGCAGGTACTCGGGCGAGCAGTACTTC.

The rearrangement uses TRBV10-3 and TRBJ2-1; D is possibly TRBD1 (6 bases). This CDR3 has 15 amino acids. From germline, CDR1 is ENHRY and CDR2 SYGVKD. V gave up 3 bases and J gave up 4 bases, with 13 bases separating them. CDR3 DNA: TGTGCCATCAGTGACCCTGGACAGATATACAATGAGCAGTTCTTC. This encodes CAISDPGQIYNEQFF.

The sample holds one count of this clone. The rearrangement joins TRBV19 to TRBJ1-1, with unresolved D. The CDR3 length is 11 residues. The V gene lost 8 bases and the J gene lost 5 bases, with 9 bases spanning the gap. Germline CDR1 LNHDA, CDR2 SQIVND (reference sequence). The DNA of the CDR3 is TGTGCCAGTCAGACCTGGACTGAAGCTTTCTTT. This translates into CASQTWTEAFF. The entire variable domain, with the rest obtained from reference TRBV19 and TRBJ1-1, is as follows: DGGITQSPKYLFRKEGQNVTLSCEQNLNHDAMYWYRQDPGQGLRLIYYSQIVNDFQKGDIAEGYSVSREKKESFPLTVTSAQKNPTAFYLCASQTWTEAFFGQGTRLTVV.

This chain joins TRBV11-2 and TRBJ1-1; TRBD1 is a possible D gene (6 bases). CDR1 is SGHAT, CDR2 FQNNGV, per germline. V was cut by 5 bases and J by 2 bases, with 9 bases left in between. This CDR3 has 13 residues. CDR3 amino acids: CASSRGGNTEAFF. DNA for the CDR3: TGTGCCAGCAGCCGAGGGGGTAACACTGAAGCTTTCTTT.

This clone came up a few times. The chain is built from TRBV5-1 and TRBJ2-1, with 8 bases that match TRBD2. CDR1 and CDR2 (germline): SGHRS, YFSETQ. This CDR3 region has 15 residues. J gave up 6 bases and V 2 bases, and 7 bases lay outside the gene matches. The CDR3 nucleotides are TGCGCCAGCAGCTTTGTAACTAGCGGTGGCAATGAGCAGTTCTTC. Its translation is CASSFVTSGGNEQFF.

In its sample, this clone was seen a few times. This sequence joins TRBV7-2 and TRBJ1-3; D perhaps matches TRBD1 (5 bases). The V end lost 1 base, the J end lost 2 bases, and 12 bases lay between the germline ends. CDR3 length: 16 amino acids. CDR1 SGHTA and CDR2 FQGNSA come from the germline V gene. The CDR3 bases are TGTGCCAGCAGCTTAGGGCCTGGGACGGCTGGAAACACCATATATTTT. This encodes CASSLGPGTAGNTIYF.

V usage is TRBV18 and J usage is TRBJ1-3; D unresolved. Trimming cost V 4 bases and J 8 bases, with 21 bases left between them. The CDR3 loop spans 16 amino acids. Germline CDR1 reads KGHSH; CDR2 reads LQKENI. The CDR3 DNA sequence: TGTGCCAGCTCACTAAGGGCTCATTGGAGCGGAGACACCATATATTTT. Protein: CASSLRAHWSGDTIYF.

In DNA, the CDR3 is TGTGCCAGCAGCTTAAAAGGGAATTCACCCCTCCACTTT. It specifies CASSLKGNSPLHF. This sequence joins TRBV7-2 and TRBJ1-6; D call uncertain. The CDR3 is 13 residues long. Trimming cost V 2 bases and J 7 bases, with 6 bases left between them. Germline CDR1 and CDR2: SGHTA and FQGNSA.

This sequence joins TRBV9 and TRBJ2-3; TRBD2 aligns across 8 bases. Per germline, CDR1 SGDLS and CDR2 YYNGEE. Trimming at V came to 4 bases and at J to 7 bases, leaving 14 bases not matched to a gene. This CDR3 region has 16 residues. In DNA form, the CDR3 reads TGTGCCAGCAGCTCCCTTGCGGGGGCGGGGGGAAATACGCAGTATTTT. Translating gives CASSSLAGAGGNTQYF.

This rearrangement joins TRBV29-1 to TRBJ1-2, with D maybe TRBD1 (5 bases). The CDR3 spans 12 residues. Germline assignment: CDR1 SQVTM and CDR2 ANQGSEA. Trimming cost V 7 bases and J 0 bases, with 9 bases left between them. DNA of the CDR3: TGCAGCGGGGGGGTTTCTAACTATGGCTACACCTTC. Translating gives CSGGVSNYGYTF. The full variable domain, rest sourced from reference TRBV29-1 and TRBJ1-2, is SAVISQKPSRDICQRGTSLTIQCQVDSQVTMMFWYRQQPGQSLTLIATANQGSEATYESGFVIDKFPISRPNLTFSTLTVSNMSPEDSSIYLCSGGVSNYGYTFGSGTRLTVV.

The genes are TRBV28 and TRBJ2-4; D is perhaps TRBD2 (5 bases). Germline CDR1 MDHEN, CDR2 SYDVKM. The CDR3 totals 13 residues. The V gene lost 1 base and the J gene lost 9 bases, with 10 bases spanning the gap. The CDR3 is CASSLLSAGIQYF. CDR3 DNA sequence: TGTGCCAGCAGTTTATTGTCGGCGGGCATTCAGTACTTC. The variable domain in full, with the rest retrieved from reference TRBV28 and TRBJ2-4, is DVKVTQSSRYLVKRTGEKVFLECVQDMDHENMFWYRQDPGLGLRLIYFSYDVKMKEKGDIPEGYSVSREKKERFSLILESASTNQTSMYLCASSLLSAGIQYFGAGTRLSVL.

Here the CDR3 DNA reads TGTGCCAGCAGCTTCGAACGACGTCATGGCTACACCTTC. Encoded protein: CASSFERRHGYTF. V usage is TRBV7-3 and J usage is TRBJ1-2; D remains unclear. Trimming took 3 bases from V and 6 from J, leaving 11 bases between them. Germline values: CDR1 SGHTA, CDR2 FQGTGA. This CDR3 contains 13 residues. The full variable domain, completed using reference TRBV7-3 and TRBJ1-2, is GAGVSQTPSNKVTEKGKYVELRCDPISGHTALYWYRQSLGQGPEFLIYFQGTGAADDSGLPNDRFFAVRPEGSVSTLKIQRTERGDSAVYLCASSFERRHGYTFGSGTRLTVV.

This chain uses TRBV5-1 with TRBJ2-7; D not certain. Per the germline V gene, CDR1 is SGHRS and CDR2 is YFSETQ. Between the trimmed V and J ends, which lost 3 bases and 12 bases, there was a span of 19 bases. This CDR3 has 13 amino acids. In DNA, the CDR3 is TGCGCCAGCAGCTCGGAAATCGTCCCCTTTAGGTACTTC. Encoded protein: CASSSEIVPFRYF.

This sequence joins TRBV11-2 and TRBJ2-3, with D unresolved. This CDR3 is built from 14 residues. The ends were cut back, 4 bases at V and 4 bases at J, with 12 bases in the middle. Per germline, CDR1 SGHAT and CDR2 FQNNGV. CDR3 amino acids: CASSSQMTPDTQYF. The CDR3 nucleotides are TGTGCCAGCAGCTCTCAAATGACTCCAGATACGCAGTATTTT.